This TCR beta chain was found in a study of blood T cell repertoires in COVID-19. Across the whole study: The origin of the acute and convalescent COVID-19 samples was the United States, Italy and Spain.

Grouping used clinical history reported by participants in a survey and questionnaire. TCRdb's table, derived via immunoSEQ multiplex PCR, lists solely in-frame clones and lacks some. The sample has around 310,000 clones, approximately 88% seen once. This clonotype originated in a man under 40 who had recovered from COVID-19. What was sequenced was PBMCs or T cells enriched from blood (not recorded which).

The DNA of the CDR3 is TGTGCCAGCACCCCGGGGGGGGTATACGAGCAGTACTTC. It encodes CASTPGGVYEQYF. This sequence joins TRBV7-9 and TRBJ2-7, with 8 bases aligning to TRBD2. Germline-derived CDR1 and CDR2 are SEHNR and FQNEAQ (reference sequence). The V gene end was trimmed by 7 bases and the J gene end by 4 bases; junction bases not matched to a gene: 6. The CDR3 totals 13 residues.